This T cell receptor beta chain was sequenced for a study of T cell repertoires in cytomegalovirus infection. Looking at the study overall: Public TCR beta signatures indicated both CMV infection and matching HLA type. Study-wide findings and caveats: The ex vivo response was dominated by HLA-C-restricted CMV-specific TCR beta clonotypes. There were carriers of CMV plus the relevant HLA, and cumulative public TCR beta family frequency identified them.

TCRdb passed the reads through MiXCR, listing each CDR3 protein once. In the table there are 650,000 to 850,000 distinct CDR3 sequences, around 29% of which are singletons. The CDR3 has 14 residues. V lost 2 bases and J 0 bases, leaving 7 bases between the germline ends. CDR1 and CDR2 (germline): MNHEY, SVGEGT. This clonotype was seen more than once but under ten times. Its target is unknown. The specimen was cultured CD8+ T cells from PBMCs, collected from culture after CMV antigen stimulation. This rearrangement joins TRBV6-2 or TRBV6-3 to TRBJ1-2; D perhaps matches TRBD1 (5 bases). This TCR was sampled from a human donor in good health (CMV status not recorded). Some clones in this sample may be carry-over from other donors' samples. As DNA, the CDR3 is TGTGCCAGCAGTTACAAAGGGGCTAACTATGGCTACACCTTC. Residues: CASSYKGANYGYTF.